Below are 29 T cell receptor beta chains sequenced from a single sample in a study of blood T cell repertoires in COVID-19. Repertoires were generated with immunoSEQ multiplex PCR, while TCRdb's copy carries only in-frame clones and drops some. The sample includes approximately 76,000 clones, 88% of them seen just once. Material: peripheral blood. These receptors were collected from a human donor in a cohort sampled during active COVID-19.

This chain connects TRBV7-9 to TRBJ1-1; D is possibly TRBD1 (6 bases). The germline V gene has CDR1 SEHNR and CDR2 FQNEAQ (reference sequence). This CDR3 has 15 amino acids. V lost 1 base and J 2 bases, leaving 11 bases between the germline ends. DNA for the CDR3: TGTGCCAGCAGCTTAGACAGGGTGGCTAACACTGAAGCTTTCTTT. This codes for CASSLDRVANTEAFF. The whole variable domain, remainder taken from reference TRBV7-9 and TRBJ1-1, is DTGVSQNPRHKITKRGQNVTFRCDPISEHNRLYWYRQTLGQGPEFLTYFQNEAQLEKSRLLSDRFSAERPKGSFSTLEIQRTEQGDSAMYLCASSLDRVANTEAFFGQGTRLTVV.

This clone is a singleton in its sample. As DNA, the CDR3 is TGTGCCAGCAGCCAATCGGGGGGGCCCTACAATGAGCAGTTCTTC. Protein sequence: CASSQSGGPYNEQFF. The chain carries TRBV3-1 (or the pseudogene TRBV3-2) and TRBJ2-1, with 8 nucleotides matching TRBD2. The CDR3 length is 15 residues. Trimming cost V 2 bases and J 2 bases; bases outside gene matches: 2. Germline-derived CDR1 and CDR2 are LGHDT and YNNKEL (reference sequence).

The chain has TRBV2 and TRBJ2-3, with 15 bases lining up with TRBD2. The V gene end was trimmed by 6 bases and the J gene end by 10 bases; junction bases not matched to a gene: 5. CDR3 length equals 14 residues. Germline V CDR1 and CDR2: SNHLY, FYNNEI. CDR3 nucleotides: TGTGCCAGCAGCGCCGGACTAGCGGGAGGGCCGCAGTATTTT. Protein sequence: CASSAGLAGGPQYF.

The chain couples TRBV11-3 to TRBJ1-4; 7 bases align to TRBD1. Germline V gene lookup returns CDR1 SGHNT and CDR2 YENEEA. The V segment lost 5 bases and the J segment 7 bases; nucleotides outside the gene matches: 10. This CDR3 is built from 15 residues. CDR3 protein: CASSATGAGAEKLFF. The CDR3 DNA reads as TGTGCCAGCAGCGCCACAGGGGCCGGGGCTGAAAAACTGTTTTTT.

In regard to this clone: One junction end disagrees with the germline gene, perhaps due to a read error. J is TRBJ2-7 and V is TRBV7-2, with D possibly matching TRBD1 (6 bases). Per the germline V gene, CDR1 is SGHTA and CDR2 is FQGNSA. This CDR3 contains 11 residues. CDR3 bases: TGTGCCAGCAGCTTCCGGGACACAACCCACTTC. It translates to CASSFRDTTHF. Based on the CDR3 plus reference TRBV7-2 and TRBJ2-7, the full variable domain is GAGVSQSPSNKVTEKGKDVELRCDPISGHTALYWYRQSLGQGLEFLIYFQGNSAPDKSGLPSDRFSAERTGGSVSTLTIQRTQQEDSAVYLCASSFRDTTHFGPGTRLTVT.

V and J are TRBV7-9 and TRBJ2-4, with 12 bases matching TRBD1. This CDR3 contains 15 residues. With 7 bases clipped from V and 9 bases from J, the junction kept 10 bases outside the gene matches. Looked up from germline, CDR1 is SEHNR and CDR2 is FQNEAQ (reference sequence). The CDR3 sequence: CASTPSGTGGSIQYF. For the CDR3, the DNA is TGTGCCAGCACCCCAAGCGGGACAGGGGGCAGCATTCAGTACTTC.

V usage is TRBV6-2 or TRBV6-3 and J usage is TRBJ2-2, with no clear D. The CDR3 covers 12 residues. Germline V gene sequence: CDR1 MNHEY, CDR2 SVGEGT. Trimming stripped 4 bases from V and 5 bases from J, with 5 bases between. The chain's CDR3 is CASSSLTGELFF. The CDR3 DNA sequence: TGTGCCAGCAGTTCCCTTACCGGGGAGCTGTTTTTT.

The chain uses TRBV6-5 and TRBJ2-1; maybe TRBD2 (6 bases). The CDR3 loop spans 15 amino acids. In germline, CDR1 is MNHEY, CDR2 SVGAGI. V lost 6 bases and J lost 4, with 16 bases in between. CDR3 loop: CASRSTGLRYNEQFF. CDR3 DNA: TGTGCCAGCAGATCCACGGGACTCAGATACAATGAGCAGTTCTTC.

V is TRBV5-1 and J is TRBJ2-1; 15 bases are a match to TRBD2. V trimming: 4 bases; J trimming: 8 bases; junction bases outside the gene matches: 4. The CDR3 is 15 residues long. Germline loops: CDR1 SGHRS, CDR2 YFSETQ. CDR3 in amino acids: CASSAGTSGGYEQFF. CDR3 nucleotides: TGCGCCAGCAGCGCCGGGACTAGCGGGGGGTATGAGCAGTTCTTC.

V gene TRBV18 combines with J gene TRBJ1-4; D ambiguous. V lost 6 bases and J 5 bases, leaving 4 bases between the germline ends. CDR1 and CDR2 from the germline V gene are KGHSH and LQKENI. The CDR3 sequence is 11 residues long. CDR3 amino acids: CASSLNEKLFF. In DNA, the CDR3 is TGTGCCAGCTCGCTAAATGAAAAACTGTTTTTT.

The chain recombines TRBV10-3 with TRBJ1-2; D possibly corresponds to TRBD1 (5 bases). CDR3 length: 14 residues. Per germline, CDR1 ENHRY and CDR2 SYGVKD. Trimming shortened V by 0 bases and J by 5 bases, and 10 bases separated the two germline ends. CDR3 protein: CAISESGQLYGYTF. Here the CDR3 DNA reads TGTGCCATCAGTGAGTCGGGGCAGTTATATGGCTACACCTTC.

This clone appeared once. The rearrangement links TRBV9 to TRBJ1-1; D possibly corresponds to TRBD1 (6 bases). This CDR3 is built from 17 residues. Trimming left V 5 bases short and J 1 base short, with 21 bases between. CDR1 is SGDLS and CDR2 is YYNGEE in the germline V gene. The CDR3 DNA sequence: TGTGCCAGCAGTCGAACAGGGCCGGCCTTGGGGAACACTGAAGCTTTCTTT. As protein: CASSRTGPALGNTEAFF.

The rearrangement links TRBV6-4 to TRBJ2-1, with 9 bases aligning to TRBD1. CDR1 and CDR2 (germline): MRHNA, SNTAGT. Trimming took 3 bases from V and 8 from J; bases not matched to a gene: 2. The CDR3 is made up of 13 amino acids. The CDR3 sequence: CASSEDRGDEQFF. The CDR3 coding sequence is TGTGCCAGCAGTGAGGACAGGGGTGATGAGCAGTTCTTC.

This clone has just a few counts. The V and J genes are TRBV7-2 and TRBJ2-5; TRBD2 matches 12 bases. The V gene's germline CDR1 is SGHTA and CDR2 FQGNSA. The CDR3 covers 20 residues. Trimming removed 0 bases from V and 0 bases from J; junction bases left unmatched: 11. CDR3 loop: CASSLAEGLTSGRYQETQYF. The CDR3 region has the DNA TGTGCCAGCAGCTTAGCCGAGGGGCTCACTAGCGGGAGGTACCAAGAGACCCAGTACTTC. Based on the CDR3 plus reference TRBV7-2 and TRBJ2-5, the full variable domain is GAGVSQSPSNKVTEKGKDVELRCDPISGHTALYWYRQSLGQGLEFLIYFQGNSAPDKSGLPSDRFSAERTGGSVSTLTIQRTQQEDSAVYLCASSLAEGLTSGRYQETQYFGPGTRLLVL.

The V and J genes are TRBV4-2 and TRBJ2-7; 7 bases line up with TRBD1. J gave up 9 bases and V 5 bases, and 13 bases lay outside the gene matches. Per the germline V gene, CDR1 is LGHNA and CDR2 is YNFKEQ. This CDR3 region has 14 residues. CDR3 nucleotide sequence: TGTGCCAGCAGCACCGGGACAGCCTCGTTGGTGCAGTACTTC. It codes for CASSTGTASLVQYF.

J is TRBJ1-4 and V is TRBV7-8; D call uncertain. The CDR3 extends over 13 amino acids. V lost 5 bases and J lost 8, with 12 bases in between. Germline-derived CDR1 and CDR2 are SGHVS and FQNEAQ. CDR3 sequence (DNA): TGTGCCAGCAGCCAATTGGCCAGAGAAAAACTGTTTTTT. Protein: CASSQLAREKLFF.

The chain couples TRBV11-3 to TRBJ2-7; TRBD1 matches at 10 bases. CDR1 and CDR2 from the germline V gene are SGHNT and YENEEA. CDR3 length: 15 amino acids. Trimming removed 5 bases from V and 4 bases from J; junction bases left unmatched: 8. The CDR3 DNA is TGTGCCAGCAGCCGGACAGGGGGGCGCGTATACGAGCAGTACTTC. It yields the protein CASSRTGGRVYEQYF.

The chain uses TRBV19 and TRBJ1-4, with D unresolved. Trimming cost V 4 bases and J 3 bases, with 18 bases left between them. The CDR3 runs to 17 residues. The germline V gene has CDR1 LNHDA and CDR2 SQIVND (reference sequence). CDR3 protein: CASSTLTPGEANEKLFF. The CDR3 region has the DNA TGTGCCAGTAGTACTCTTACACCCGGCGAGGCTAATGAAAAACTGTTTTTT.

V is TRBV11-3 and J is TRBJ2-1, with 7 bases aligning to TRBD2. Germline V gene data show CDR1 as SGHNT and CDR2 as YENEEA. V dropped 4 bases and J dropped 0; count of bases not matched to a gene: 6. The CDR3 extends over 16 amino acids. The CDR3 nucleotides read TGTGCCAGCAGCTCCTCTAGCGGAAGCTCCTACAATGAGCAGTTCTTC. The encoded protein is CASSSSSGSSYNEQFF.

The CDR3 coding sequence is TGCGCCAGCAGCCAAGAATCTGACAGGCCCAATCAGCCCCAGCATTTT. Translated: CASSQESDRPNQPQHF. This chain links TRBV4-1 with TRBJ1-5; perhaps TRBD1 as D (6 bases). V lost 0 bases, J lost 3 bases, and 12 bases lay in between. The germline gives CDR1 MGHRA, CDR2 YSYEKL. The CDR3 length is 16 residues.

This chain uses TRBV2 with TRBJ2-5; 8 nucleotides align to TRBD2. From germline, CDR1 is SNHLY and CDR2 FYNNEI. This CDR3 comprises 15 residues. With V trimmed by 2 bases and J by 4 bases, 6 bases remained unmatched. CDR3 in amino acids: CASSEFAGGGETQYF. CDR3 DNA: TGTGCCAGCAGTGAATTTGCGGGAGGTGGAGAGACCCAGTACTTC. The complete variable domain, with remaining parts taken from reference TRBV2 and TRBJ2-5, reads EPEVTQTPSHQVTQMGQEVILRCVPISNHLYFYWYRQILGQKVEFLVSFYNNEISEKSEIFDDQFSVERPDGSNFTLKIRSTKLEDSAMYFCASSEFAGGGETQYFGPGTRLLVL.

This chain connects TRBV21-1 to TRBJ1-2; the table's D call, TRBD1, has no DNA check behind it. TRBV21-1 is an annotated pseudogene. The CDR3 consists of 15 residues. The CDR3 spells CASSKAWVERGGYTF. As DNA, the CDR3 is TGTGCCAGCAGCAAAGCGTGGGTCGAAAGGGGTGGCTACACCTTC.

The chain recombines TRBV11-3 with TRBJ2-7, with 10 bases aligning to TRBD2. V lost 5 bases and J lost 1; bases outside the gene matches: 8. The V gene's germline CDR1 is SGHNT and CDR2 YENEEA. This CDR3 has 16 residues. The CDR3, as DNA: TGTGCCAGCAGCCCCCGGGGACTAGCGTCTTCCTACGAGCAGTACTTC. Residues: CASSPRGLASSYEQYF.

In nucleotides, the CDR3 is TGTGCCAGCAGGGGCCTGAAGGGGATGTTTTTT. This translates into CASRGLKGMFF. This rearrangement joins TRBV2 to TRBJ1-4; TRBD1 is a possible D gene (5 bases). CDR1 SNHLY and CDR2 FYNNEI come from the germline V gene. V shed 6 bases and J shed 15 bases, with 14 bases lying between them. This CDR3 contains 11 residues.

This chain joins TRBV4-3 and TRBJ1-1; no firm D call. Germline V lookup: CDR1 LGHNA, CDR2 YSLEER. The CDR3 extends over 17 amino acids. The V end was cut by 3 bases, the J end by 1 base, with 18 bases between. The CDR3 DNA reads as TGCGCCAGCAGCCATGGCCCGTTGGGAGTGGGGAACACTGAAGCTTTCTTT. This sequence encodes CASSHGPLGVGNTEAFF.

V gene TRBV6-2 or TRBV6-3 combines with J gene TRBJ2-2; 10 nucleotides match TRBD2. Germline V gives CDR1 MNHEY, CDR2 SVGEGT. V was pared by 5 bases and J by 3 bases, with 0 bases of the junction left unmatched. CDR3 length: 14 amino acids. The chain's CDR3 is CASSTSGDTGELFF. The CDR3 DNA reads TGTGCCAGCAGTACTAGCGGGGACACCGGGGAGCTGTTTTTT.

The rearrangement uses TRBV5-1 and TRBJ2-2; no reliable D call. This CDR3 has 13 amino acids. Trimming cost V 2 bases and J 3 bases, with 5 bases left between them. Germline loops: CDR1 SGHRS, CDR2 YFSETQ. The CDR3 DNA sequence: TGCGCCAGCAGCTTATCATACACCGGGGAGCTGTTTTTT. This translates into CASSLSYTGELFF.

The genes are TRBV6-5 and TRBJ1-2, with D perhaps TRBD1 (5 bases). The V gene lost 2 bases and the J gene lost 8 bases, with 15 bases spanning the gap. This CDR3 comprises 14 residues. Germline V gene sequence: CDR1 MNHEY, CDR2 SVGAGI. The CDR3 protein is CASSYGQGVQGYTF. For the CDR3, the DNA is TGTGCCAGCAGTTACGGCCAGGGCGTACAAGGCTACACCTTC.

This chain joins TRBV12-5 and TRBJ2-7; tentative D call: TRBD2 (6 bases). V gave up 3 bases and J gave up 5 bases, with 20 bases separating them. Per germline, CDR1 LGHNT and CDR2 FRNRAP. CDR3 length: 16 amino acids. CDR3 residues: CASGFPNGRGGDEQYF. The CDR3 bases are TGTGCTAGTGGTTTCCCTAACGGACGGGGAGGAGACGAGCAGTACTTC.